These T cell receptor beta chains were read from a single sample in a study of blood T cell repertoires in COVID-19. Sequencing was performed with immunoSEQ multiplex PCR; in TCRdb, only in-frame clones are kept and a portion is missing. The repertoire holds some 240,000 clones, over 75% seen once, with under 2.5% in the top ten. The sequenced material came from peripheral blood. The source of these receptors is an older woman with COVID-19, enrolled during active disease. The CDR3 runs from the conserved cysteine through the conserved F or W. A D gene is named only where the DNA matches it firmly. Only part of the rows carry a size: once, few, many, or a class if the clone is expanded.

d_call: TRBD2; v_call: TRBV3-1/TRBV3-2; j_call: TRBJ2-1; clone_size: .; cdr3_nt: TGTGCCAGCAGCCAAGATGGAACTAGCGGGCGCTACAATGAGCAGTTCTTC; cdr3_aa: CASSQDGTSGRYNEQFF
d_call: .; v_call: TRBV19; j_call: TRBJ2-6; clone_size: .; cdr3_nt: TGTGCCAGTAGTATGTCACAAGTCTCTGGGGCCAACGTCCTGACTTTC; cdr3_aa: CASSMSQVSGANVLTF
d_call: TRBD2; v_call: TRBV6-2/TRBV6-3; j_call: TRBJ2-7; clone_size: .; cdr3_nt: TGTGCCAGCAGTTACTCAGGGAGAAGTTCCCTGGCGGGAGGGGGCGAGCAGTACTTC; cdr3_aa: CASSYSGRSSLAGGGEQYF
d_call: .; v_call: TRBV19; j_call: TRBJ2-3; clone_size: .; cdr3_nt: TGTGCCAGTACCTCGTTCGGGGGCACAGATACGCAGTATTTT; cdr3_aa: CASTSFGGTDTQYF
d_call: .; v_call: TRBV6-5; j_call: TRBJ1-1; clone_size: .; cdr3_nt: TGTGCCAGTCTCTTTAACATGAACACTGAAGCTTTCTTT; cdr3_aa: CASLFNMNTEAFF
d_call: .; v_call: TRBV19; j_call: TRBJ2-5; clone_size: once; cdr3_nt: TGTGCCAGTAGTAAAGTCGCGTTATACCAAGAGACCCAGTACTTC; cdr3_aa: CASSKVALYQETQYF
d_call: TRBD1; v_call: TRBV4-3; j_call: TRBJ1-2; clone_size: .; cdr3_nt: TGCGCCAGCAGCCACCCCGGACAGGGCGACTATGGCTACACCTTC; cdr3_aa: CASSHPGQGDYGYTF
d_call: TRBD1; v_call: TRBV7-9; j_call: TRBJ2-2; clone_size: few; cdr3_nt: TGTGCCAGCAGCTCGGGACAGGGCAACACCGGGGAGCTGTTTTTT; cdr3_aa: CASSSGQGNTGELFF
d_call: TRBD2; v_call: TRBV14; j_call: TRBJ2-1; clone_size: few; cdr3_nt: TGTGCCAGCAGCCGCGGGACTAGCATTGGCGAGCAGTTCTTC; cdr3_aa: CASSRGTSIGEQFF
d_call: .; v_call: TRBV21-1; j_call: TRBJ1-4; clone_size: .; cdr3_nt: TGTGCCAGCAGCACACAGGGAACTAATGAAAAACTGTTTTTT; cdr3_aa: CASSTQGTNEKLFF
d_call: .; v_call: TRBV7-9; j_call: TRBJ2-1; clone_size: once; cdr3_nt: TGTGCCAGCAGCTTATATCCGTCCGGCTCCTACAATGAGCAGTTCTTC; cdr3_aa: CASSLYPSGSYNEQFF
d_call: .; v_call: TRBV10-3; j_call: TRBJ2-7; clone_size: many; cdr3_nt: TGTGCCATCAGTGAGTCGCGGTCCTACGAGCAGTACTTC; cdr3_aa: CAISESRSYEQYF
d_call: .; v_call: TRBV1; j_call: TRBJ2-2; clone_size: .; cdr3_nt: TGCACCAGCAGCCCCTCGACCGGGGAGCTGTTTTTT; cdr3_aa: CTSSPSTGELFF
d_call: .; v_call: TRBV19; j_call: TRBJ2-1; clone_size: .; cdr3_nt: TGTGCCAGTAGTATAGTGCCGGGGGACAATGAGCAGTTCTTC; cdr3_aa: CASSIVPGDNEQFF
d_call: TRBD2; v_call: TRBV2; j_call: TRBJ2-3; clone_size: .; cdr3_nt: TGTGCCAGCAGTGAGCCCCGACTCTCGAGCGGGAATACGCAGTATTTT; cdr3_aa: CASSEPRLSSGNTQYF
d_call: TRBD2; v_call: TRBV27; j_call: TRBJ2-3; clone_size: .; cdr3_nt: TGTGCCAGCAGTTCCCGAACTAGCGGGGGGACAGATACGCAGTATTTT; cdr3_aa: CASSSRTSGGTDTQYF
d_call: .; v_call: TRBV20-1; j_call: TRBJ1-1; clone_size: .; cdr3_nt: TGCAGTGCCCCAATGAACACTGAAGCTTTCTTT; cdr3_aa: CSAPMNTEAFF
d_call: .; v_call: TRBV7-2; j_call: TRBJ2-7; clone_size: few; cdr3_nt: TGTGCCAGCAGCTTGACGCCTAGGTCCTCCTACGAGCAGTACTTC; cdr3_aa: CASSLTPRSSYEQYF
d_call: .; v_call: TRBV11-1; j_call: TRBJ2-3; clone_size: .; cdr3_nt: TGTGCCAGCAGCTTAATGACTAGCACAGATACGCAGTATTTT; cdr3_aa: CASSLMTSTDTQYF
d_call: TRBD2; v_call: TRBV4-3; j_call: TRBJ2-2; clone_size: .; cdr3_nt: TGCGCCAGCAGCCTTTCGGGGACTAGCGGGGGGAACACCGGGGAGCTGTTTTTT; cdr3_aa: CASSLSGTSGGNTGELFF
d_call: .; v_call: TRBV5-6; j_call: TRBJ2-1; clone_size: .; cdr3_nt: TGTGCCAGCAAGGCCGGGTGGAATGAGCAGTTCTTC; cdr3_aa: CASKAGWNEQFF
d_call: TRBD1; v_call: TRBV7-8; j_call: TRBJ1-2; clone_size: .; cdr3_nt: TGTGCCAGCAGCTTAGTCCGGACAGGGGGTAATGGCTACACCTTC; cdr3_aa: CASSLVRTGGNGYTF
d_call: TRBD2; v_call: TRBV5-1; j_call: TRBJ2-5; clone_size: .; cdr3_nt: TGCGCCAGCAGCTCGTTTACTAGCGGGGGAAAAGAGACCCAGTACTTC; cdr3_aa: CASSSFTSGGKETQYF
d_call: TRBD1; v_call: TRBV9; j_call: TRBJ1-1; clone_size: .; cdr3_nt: TGTGCCAGCACCACCGGGACAGGGATGAACACTGAAGCTTTCTTT; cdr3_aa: CASTTGTGMNTEAFF
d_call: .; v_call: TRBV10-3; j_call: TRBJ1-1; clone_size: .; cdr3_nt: TGTGCCATCAGTGAATCGAGTCTCACTGAAGCTTTCTTT; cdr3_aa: CAISESSLTEAFF
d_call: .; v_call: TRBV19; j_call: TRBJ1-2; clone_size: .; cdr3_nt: TGTGCCAGCACCCCAGGGAAAAACTATGGCTACACCTTC; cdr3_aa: CASTPGKNYGYTF
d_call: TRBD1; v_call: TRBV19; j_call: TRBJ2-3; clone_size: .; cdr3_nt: TGTGCCAGTAGCCTCCCGGGGGACAGGGTAACAGATACGCAGTATTTT; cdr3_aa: CASSLPGDRVTDTQYF
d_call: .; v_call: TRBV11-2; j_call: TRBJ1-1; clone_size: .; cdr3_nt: TGTGCCAGCAGCAAATCGTCGCGGGGATCGAACACTGAAGCTTTCTTT; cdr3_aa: CASSKSSRGSNTEAFF
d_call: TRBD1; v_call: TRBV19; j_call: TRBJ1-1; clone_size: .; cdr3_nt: TGTGCCAGTAGTATGGGACAGACTTCGAAGAACACTGAAGCTTTCTTT; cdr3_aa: CASSMGQTSKNTEAFF
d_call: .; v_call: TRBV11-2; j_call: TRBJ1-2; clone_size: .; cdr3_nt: TGTGCCAGCAGCTTTCCCTTAAAAACAGCCATCTATGGCTACACCTTC; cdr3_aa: CASSFPLKTAIYGYTF
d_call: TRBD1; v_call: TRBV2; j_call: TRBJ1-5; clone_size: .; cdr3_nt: TGTGCCAGCAGCCCGACAGGGGTGAGCAATCAGCCCCAGCATTTT; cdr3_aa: CASSPTGVSNQPQHF
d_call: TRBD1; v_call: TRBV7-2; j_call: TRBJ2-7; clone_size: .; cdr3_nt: TGTGCCAGCACCCCGTACAGGGGGCAAAACGAGCAGTACTTC; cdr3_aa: CASTPYRGQNEQYF
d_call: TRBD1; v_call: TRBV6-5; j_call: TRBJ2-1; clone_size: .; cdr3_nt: TGTGCCAGCAGTAACAGGGGTATGAGGAATGAGCAGTTCTTC; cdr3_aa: CASSNRGMRNEQFF
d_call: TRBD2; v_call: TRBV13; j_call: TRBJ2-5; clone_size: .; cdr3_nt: TGTGCCAGCAGCACGGAGCGGGGGGATCAAGAGACCCAGTACTTC; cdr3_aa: CASSTERGDQETQYF
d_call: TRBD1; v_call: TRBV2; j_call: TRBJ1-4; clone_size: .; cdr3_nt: TGTGCCAGCAGTGACGGACAGGGGACAACTAATGAAAAACTGTTTTTT; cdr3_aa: CASSDGQGTTNEKLFF
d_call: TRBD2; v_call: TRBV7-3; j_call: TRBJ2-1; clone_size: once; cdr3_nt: TGTGCCAGCAGCCCATCGGGGGGGTTCTACAATGAGCAGTTCTTC; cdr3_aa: CASSPSGGFYNEQFF
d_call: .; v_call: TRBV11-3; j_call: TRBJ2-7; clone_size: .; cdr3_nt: TGTGCCAGCAGCTTAGTCATAGCCGAGCAGTACTTC; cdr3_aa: CASSLVIAEQYF
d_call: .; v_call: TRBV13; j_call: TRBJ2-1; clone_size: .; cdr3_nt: TGTGCCAGCAGCTCTGATGGGGGCGCTGAGCAGTTCTTC; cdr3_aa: CASSSDGGAEQFF
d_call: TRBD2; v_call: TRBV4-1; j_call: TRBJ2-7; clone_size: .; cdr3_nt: TGCGCCAGCAGCCAAGGTTTAGCGGGACTCTACGAGCAGTACTTC; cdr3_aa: CASSQGLAGLYEQYF
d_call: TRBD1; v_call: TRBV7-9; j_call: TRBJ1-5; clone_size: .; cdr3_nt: TGTGCCAGCAGCTCGACAGGGGATCAGCCCCAGCATTTT; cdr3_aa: CASSSTGDQPQHF
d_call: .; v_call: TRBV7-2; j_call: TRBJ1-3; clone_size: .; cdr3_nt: TGTGCCGCGGGGAACTCTGGAAACACCATATATTTT; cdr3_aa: CAAGNSGNTIYF